This TCR beta chain originates from a study of OX40 agonist ivuxolimab in advanced cancers. Study-level results: CD8+ T cells showed, on average, more clonal expansion than CD4+ cells. Patients with a partial response at 0.1-3.0 mg/kg had among the lowest clonal expansion.

Blood sampling took place at baseline, cycle 4 day 1, and cycle 7 day 1. The CDR3 sequence is 16 residues long. Germline assignment: CDR1 SNHLY and CDR2 FYNNEI. V trimming: 2 bases; J trimming: 4 bases; junction bases outside the gene matches: 6. Profiling relied on immunoSEQ multiplex PCR, and the TCRdb table lists in-frame clones only, not all of them. The sample carries roughly 26,000 clones, roughly 80% recorded once. Comment on this clone: Its antigen is as yet unknown.

This receptor was obtained from an adult with an advanced solid tumor such as melanoma, head and neck, liver or kidney cancer. The chain joins TRBV2 to TRBJ2-5; TRBD2 matches 11 bases. The sample was CD4+ or CD8+ T cells sorted from blood, taken in a trial of the OX40 agonist ivuxolimab. In nucleotides, the CDR3 is TGTGCCAGCAGTGAAAGGGTAGCGGGGGGGCGAGAGACCCAGTACTTC. It translates to CASSERVAGGRETQYF.